The T cell receptor beta chain under discussion was sequenced for a study of T cell repertoires in cytomegalovirus infection. Study summary: Alongside well-studied HLA-B-restricted CMV epitopes, recently identified HLA-C-restricted CMV epitopes were also used. Both a matching HLA type and CMV infection were indicated by public TCR beta signatures.

Note on this clonotype: The antigen remains unidentified.

V lost 7 bases and J lost 1; bases outside the gene matches: 10. This CDR3 has 16 residues. The germline V gene encodes CDR1 MNHNY and CDR2 SVGAGI (reference sequence). TCRdb re-called the reads through MiXCR, storing one row per CDR3 protein. The sample yields 900,000 to 950,000 distinct CDR3 sequences, approximately 32% seen once. The receptor comes from a human donor in good health (CMV status not recorded). Some clones in this sample may be carry-over from other donors' samples. The chain employs TRBV6-6 and TRBJ2-4, with 7 bases matching TRBD1. This sample comprised cultured CD8+ T cells from PBMCs, obtained from culture after CMV antigen stimulation. The DNA for the CDR3 is TGTGCCAGCACCAGGGACAGACAGTTGGCCAAAAACATTCAGTACTTC. Translated: CASTRDRQLAKNIQYF.